The rows below give T cell receptor beta chains drawn from one sample of a study of T cells after yellow fever vaccination. In TCRdb, the 5' RACE reads were re-called with MiXCR into one record per CDR3 protein. The table lists 310,000 or so distinct CDR3 sequences, around 4% of them singletons, with about a quarter in the top ten. Sequencing was performed on PBMCs, taken on the day of the yellow fever booster vaccination. Receptors originate from a man younger than 35 who received the YFV17D yellow fever vaccine. The CDR3 runs from the conserved cysteine through the conserved F or W. A D gene is named only where the DNA matches it firmly. Size values are once, few and many counts, or a class for expanded clones, and some rows have none.

cdr3_length	j_call	v_call	clone_size	d_call	cdr3_aa	cdr3_nt
14	TRBJ1-5	TRBV5-1	many	NA	CASSLDDSNQPQHF	TGCGCCAGCAGCTTGGACGATAGCAATCAGCCCCAGCATTTT
13	TRBJ1-2	TRBV7-2	many	NA	CASSLDPGGGYTF	TGTGCCAGCAGCTTAGATCCAGGCGGGGGCTACACCTTC
18	TRBJ2-1	TRBV7-9	few	TRBD2	CASSLAPFSAGAGNEQFF	TGTGCCAGCAGCTTAGCCCCTTTCTCAGCGGGGGCGGGCAATGAGCAGTTCTTC
16	TRBJ2-2	TRBV5-1	many	TRBD1	CASSLLTGTNTGELFF	TGCGCCAGCAGCTTACTGACAGGGACGAACACCGGGGAGCTGTTTTTT
14	TRBJ2-5	TRBV7-9	many	NA	CASSRQGLQETQYF	TGTGCCAGCAGCCGACAGGGACTTCAAGAGACCCAGTACTTC
17	TRBJ2-1	TRBV6-1	NA	TRBD2	CASSRGSWRGGQGEQFF	TGTGCCAGCAGTAGGGGATCGTGGCGGGGGGGCCAGGGTGAGCAGTTCTTC
14	TRBJ2-1	TRBV7-2	few	NA	CASSSLLANNEQFF	TGTGCCAGCAGCTCCCTGTTAGCCAACAATGAGCAGTTCTTC
13	TRBJ1-5	TRBV10-3	NA	NA	CAAHNQENQPQHF	TGTGCCGCGCATAATCAGGAAAATCAGCCCCAGCATTTT
14	TRBJ2-1	TRBV5-6	many	NA	CASSFRGANNEQFF	TGTGCCAGCAGCTTTCGGGGGGCGAACAATGAGCAGTTCTTC
13	TRBJ2-1	TRBV20-1	few	TRBD2	CSAQTSVYNEQFF	TGCAGTGCCCAAACTAGCGTCTACAATGAGCAGTTCTTC
15	TRBJ2-1	TRBV27	NA	TRBD1	CASSSPGQGADEQFF	TGTGCCAGCAGTTCCCCGGGACAGGGGGCGGATGAGCAGTTCTTC
18	TRBJ2-1	TRBV28	many	NA	CASSVTTTGRSRQFEQFF	TGTGCCAGCAGTGTAACAACAACAGGTCGCAGCCGGCAGTTTGAGCAGTTCTTC
15	TRBJ2-3	TRBV5-6	NA	TRBD1	CASSTTGQTTDTQYF	TGTGCCAGCAGCACCACGGGACAGACAACAGATACGCAGTATTTT
15	TRBJ2-5	TRBV5-1	few	TRBD1	CASRRWTGLQETQYF	TGCGCCAGCAGACGATGGACAGGCCTCCAAGAGACCCAGTACTTC
16	TRBJ2-3	TRBV6-2/TRBV6-3	many	TRBD1	CASSYADRATTDTQYF	TGTGCCAGCAGTTACGCCGACAGGGCAACTACAGATACGCAGTATTTT
18	TRBJ2-6	TRBV5-1	NA	TRBD1	CASSWGQGARSGANVLTF	TGCGCCAGCAGCTGGGGACAGGGGGCCCGCTCTGGGGCCAACGTCCTGACTTTC
16	TRBJ1-2	TRBV6-5	NA	NA	CASSPYGGADVYGYTF	TGTGCCAGCAGCCCCTACGGGGGGGCTGACGTCTATGGCTACACCTTC